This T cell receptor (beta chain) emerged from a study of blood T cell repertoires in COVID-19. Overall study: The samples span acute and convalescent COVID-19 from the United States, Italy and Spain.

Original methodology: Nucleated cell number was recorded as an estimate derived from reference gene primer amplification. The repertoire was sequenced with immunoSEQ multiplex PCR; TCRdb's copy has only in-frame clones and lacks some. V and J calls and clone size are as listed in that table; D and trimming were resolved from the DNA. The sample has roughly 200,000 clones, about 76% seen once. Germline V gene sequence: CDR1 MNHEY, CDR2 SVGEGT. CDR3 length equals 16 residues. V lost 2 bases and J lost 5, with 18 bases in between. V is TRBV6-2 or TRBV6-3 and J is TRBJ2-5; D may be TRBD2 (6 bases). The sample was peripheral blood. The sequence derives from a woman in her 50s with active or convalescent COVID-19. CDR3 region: CASSYETPGRRETQYF. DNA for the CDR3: TGTGCCAGCAGTTACGAGACTCCGGGGAGGCGGGAGACCCAGTACTTC.